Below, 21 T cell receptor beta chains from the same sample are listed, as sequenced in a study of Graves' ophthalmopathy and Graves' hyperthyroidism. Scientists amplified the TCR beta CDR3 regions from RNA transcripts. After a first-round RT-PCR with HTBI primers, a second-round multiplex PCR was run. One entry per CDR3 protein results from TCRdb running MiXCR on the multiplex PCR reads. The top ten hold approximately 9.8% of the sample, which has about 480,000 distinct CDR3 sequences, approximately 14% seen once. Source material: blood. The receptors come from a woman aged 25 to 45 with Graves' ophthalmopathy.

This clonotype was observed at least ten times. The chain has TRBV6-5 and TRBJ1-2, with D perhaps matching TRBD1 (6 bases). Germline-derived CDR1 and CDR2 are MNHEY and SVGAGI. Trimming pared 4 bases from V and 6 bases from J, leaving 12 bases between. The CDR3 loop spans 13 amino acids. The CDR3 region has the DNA TGTGCCAGCAGTTCCCGGGACATTCATGGCTACACCTTC. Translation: CASSSRDIHGYTF.

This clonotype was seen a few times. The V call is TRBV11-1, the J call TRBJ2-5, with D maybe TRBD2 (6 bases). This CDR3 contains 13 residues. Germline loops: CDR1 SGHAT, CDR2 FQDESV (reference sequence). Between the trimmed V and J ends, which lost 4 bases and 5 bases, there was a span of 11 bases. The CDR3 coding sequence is TGTGCCAGCAGCTGGAGGGGAAAGGAGACCCAGTACTTC. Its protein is CASSWRGKETQYF.

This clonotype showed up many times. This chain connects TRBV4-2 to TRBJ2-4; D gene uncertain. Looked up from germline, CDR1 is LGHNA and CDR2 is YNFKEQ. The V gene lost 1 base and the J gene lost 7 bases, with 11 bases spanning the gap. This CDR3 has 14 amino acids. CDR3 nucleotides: TGTGCCAGCAGCCAAGGAAAGGATCCGAACATTCAGTACTTC. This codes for CASSQGKDPNIQYF.

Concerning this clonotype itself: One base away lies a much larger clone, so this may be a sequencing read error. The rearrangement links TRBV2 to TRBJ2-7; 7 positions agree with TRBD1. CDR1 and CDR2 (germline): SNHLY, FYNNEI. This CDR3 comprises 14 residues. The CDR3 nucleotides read TGTTCCAGCAGGAAAGGACAGGAAACCTACGAGCAGTACTTC. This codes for CSSRKGQETYEQYF.

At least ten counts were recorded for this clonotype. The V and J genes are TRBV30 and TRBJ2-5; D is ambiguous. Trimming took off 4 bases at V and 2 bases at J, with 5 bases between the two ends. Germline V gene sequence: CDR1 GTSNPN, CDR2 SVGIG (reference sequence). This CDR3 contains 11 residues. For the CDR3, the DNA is TGTGCCTGGACAGTTCAAGAGACCCAGTACTTC. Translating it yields CAWTVQETQYF.

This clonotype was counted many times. This chain's CDR3 is CSVTGPGDFMGYTF. In DNA, the CDR3 is TGCAGCGTTACAGGCCCCGGAGATTTTATGGGCTACACCTTC. This chain uses TRBV29-1 with TRBJ1-2, with D possibly being TRBD1 (5 bases). CDR3 length: 14 residues. The V end lost 5 bases, the J end lost 8 bases, and 21 bases lay between the germline ends. The germline gives CDR1 SQVTM, CDR2 ANQGSEA.

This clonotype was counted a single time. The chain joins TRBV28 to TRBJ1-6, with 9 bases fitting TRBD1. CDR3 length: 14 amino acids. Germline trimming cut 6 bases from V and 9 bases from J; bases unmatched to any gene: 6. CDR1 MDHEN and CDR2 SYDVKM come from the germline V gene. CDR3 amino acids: CASSWDRDSSPLHF. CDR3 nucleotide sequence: TGTGCCAGCAGCTGGGACAGGGACTCTTCACCCCTCCACTTT.

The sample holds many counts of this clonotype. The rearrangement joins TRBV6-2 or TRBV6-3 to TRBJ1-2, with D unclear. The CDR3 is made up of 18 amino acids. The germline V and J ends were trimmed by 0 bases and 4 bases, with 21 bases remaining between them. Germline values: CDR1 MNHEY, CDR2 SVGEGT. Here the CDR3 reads CASSYSSGSRSRGYGYTF. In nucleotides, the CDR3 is TGTGCCAGCAGTTACTCCTCTGGGTCCAGGTCCAGAGGCTATGGCTACACCTTC.

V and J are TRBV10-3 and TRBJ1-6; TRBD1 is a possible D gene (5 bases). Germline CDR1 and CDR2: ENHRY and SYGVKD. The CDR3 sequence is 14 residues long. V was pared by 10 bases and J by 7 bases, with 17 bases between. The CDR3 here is CASGQGVYNSPLHF. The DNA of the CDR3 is TGTGCCAGCGGCCAAGGGGTCTACAATTCACCCCTCCACTTT.

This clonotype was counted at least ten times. The CDR3 sequence is CASSQSRANRENGYTF. CDR3 bases: TGTGCCAGCAGCCAATCTCGGGCGAACAGGGAAAATGGCTACACCTTC. The chain carries TRBV16 and TRBJ1-2; weak D call: TRBD1 (6 bases). Trimming took 0 bases from V and 6 from J, leaving 17 bases between them. The CDR3 length is 16 residues. Germline CDR1 reads KGHSY; CDR2 reads FQNENV.

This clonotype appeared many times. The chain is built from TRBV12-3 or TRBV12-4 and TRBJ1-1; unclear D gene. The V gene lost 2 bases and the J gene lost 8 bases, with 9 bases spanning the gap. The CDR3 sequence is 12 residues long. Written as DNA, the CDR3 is TGTGCCAGCAGTTTACGGCCAGTAGAAGCTTTCTTT. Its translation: CASSLRPVEAFF.

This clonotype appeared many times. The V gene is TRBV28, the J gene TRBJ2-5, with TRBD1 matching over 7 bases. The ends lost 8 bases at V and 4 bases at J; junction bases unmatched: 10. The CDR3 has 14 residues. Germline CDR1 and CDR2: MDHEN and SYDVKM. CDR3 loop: CASGPRTGGETQYF. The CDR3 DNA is TGTGCCAGCGGGCCTAGGACAGGCGGAGAGACCCAGTACTTC. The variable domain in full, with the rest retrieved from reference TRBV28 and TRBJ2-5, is DVKVTQSSRYLVKRTGEKVFLECVQDMDHENMFWYRQDPGLGLRLIYFSYDVKMKEKGDIPEGYSVSREKKERFSLILESASTNQTSMYLCASGPRTGGETQYFGPGTRLLVL.

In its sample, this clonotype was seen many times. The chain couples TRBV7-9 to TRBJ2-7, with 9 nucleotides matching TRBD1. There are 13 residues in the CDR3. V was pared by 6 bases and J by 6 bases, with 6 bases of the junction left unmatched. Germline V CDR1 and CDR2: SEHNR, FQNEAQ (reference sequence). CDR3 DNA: TGTGCCAGCAGTCGGACAGGGGTCGGCGAGCAGTACTTC. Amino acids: CASSRTGVGEQYF.

The CDR3 sequence: CASSSRTTNTEAFF. As DNA, the CDR3 is TGTGCCAGTAGTTCGCGGACAACGAACACTGAAGCTTTCTTT. The J gene is TRBJ1-1, the V gene TRBV19, with a weak D call TRBD1 (5 bases). Trimming removed 5 bases at V and 1 base at J, with 11 bases between. The germline gives CDR1 LNHDA, CDR2 SQIVND (reference sequence). This CDR3 region has 14 residues.

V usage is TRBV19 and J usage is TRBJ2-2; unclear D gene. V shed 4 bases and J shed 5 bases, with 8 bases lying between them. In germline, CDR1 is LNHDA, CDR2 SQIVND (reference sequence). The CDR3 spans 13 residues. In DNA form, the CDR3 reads TGTGCCAGTAGTAAACAGAGAACCGGGGAGCTGTTTTTT. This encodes CASSKQRTGELFF.

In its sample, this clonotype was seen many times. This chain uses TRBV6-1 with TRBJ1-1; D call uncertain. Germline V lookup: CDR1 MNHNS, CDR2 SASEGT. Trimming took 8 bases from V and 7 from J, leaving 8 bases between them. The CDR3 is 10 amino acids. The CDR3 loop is CASGGVEAFF. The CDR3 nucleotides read TGTGCCAGCGGTGGAGTTGAAGCTTTCTTT.

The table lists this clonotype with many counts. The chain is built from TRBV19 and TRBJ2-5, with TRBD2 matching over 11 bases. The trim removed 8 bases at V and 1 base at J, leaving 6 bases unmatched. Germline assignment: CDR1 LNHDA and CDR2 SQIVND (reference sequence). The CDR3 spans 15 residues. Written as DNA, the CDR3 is TGTGCCAGTCGGACTAGCGGGCTGCTCCAAGAGACCCAGTACTTC. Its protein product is CASRTSGLLQETQYF.

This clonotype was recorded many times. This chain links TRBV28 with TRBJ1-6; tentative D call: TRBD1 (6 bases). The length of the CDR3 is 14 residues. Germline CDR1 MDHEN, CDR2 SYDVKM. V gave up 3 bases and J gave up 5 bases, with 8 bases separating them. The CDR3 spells CASSFGGNNSPLHF. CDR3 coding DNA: TGTGCCAGCAGTTTCGGGGGCAATAATTCACCCCTCCACTTT.

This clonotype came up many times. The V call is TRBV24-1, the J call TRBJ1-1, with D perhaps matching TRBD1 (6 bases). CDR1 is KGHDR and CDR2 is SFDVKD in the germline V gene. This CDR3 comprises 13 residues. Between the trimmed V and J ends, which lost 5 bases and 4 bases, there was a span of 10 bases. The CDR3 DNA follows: TGTGCCACCAGTGGGGGGGCGGCCACTGAAGCTTTCTTT. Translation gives CATSGGAATEAFF.

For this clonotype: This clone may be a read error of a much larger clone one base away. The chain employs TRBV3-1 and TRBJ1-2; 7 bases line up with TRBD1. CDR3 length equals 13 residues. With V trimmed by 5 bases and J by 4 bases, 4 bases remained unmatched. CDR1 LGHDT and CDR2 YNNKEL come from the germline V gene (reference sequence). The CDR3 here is CASSGTASYGYTF. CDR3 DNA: TGTGCCAGCAGCGGGACAGCTTCCTATGGCTACACCTTC.

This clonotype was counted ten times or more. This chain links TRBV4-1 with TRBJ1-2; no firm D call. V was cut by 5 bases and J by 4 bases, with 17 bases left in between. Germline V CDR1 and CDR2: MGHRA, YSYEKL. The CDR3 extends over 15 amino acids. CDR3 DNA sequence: TGCGCCAGCAGCACTGAGCCAAGACAAACCTATGGCTACACCTTC. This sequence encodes CASSTEPRQTYGYTF.